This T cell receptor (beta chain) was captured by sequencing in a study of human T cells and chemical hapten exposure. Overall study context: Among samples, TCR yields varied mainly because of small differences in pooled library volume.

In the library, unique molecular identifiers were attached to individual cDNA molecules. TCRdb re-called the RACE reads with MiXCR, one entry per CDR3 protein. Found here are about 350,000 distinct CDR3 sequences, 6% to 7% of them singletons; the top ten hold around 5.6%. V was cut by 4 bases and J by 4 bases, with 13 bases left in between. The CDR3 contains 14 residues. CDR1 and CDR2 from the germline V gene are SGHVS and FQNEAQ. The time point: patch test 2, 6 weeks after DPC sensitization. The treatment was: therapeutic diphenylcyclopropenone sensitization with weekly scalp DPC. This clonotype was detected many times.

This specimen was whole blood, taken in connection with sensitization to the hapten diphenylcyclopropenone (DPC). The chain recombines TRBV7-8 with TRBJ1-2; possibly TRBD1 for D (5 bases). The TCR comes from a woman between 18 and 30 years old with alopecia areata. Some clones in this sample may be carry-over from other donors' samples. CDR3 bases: TGTGCCAGCAGCTCAGGGAGGAGCGCCTATGGCTACACCTTC. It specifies CASSSGRSAYGYTF.